This paragraph reports one T cell receptor beta chain. This entry belongs to a study of blood T cell repertoires in COVID-19. About the research overall: PBMCs, B-cell-depleted T cells, or T cells were the source of the cDNA or gDNA that made up the material.

Germline V gene data show CDR1 as SGHTA and CDR2 as FQGNSA. Trimming at V came to 3 bases and at J to 8 bases, leaving 5 bases not matched to a gene. The CDR3 has 13 amino acids. Sequenced by immunoSEQ multiplex PCR; TCRdb stores in-frame clones only, minus some. The table lists 310,000 or so clones, over 80% of them singletons. This sequence joins TRBV7-2 and TRBJ1-2, with TRBD1 matching over 8 bases. The receptor comes from a man aged 30 to 45 with COVID-19, enrolled during active disease. The sequenced material came from peripheral blood. The CDR3 is CASSFQGAWGYTF. The CDR3 nucleotides read TGTGCCAGCAGCTTCCAGGGGGCTTGGGGCTACACCTTC.